One and the same sample provided the 11 T cell receptor beta chains below, sequenced in a study of T cells in localized non-small cell lung cancer. Here immunoSEQ multiplex PCR was the method, and the copy in TCRdb shows in-frame clones only, minus some. Of tens of thousands of clones in the sample, approximately 80% are singletons; the top ten hold 9.5%. Sequencing was performed on peripheral blood, taken before any cancer treatment. The receptors originated from a female donor aged 60 or older with stage I lung adenocarcinoma.

This chain links TRBV5-4 with TRBJ1-3; tentatively, D is TRBD1 (6 bases). Trimming shortened V by 4 bases and J by 0 bases, and 11 bases separated the two germline ends. The CDR3 covers 15 residues. Germline V gives CDR1 SGHNT, CDR2 YYREEE (reference sequence). The CDR3 DNA follows: TGTGCCAGCAGCCCGGACAGTTTCTCTGGAAACACCATATATTTT. This encodes CASSPDSFSGNTIYF.

V gene TRBV4-2 combines with J gene TRBJ1-6, with 7 bases lining up with TRBD1. This CDR3 contains 19 residues. The trim removed 4 bases at V and 0 bases at J, leaving 12 bases unmatched. Germline V gene sequence: CDR1 LGHNA, CDR2 YNFKEQ. The CDR3 DNA sequence: TGTGCCAGCAGCCCCGGGGCGACAGGGAGGTTCTCCTATAATTCACCCCTCCACTTT. The encoded protein is CASSPGATGRFSYNSPLHF.

About this clone itself: No DNA is shown, since the ends of the CDR3 on it are uncertain; the CDR3 is the one TCRdb lists. This chain links TRBV6-5 with TRBJ1-3; the D call TRBD1 from the table was never checked on the DNA. The length of the CDR3 is 15 amino acids, counting both ends. Germline CDR1 and CDR2: MNHEY and SVGAGI. CDR3 region: CASSSSSYGGNTIYF.

This rearrangement joins TRBV4-1 to TRBJ2-5; 10 bases are shared with TRBD2. The trim removed 0 bases at V and 8 bases at J, leaving 9 bases unmatched. Germline CDR1 reads MGHRA; CDR2 reads YSYEKL. The CDR3 consists of 16 residues. The CDR3 DNA reads as TGCGCCAGCAGCCAAGACCCGGGACTAGCGAGTGGTACCCAGTACTTC. Its protein product is CASSQDPGLASGTQYF.

V gene TRBV5-1 combines with J gene TRBJ2-7; D is tentatively TRBD1 or TRBD2 (5 bases each). The V end lost 3 bases, the J end lost 6 bases, and 10 bases lay between the germline ends. This CDR3 is built from 12 residues. Germline CDR1 reads SGHRS; CDR2 reads YFSETQ. CDR3 sequence reads: CASSSGPREQYF. CDR3 in DNA: TGCGCCAGCAGCTCGGGACCTCGCGAGCAGTACTTC.

The V and J genes are TRBV29-1 and TRBJ2-5; no definite D call. V gave up 4 bases and J gave up 2 bases, with 8 bases separating them. Germline values: CDR1 SQVTM, CDR2 ANQGSEA. The CDR3 is made up of 12 amino acids. The CDR3, as DNA: TGCAGCGTTGTTCTTCCACAAGAGACCCAGTACTTC. Its protein product is CSVVLPQETQYF.

CDR3 nucleotide sequence: TGCGCCAGCAGCCAAGCTGGCGCGGGGTTGAATGAGCAGTTCTTC. It translates to CASSQAGAGLNEQFF. The chain couples TRBV4-3 to TRBJ2-1; D is possibly TRBD2 (6 bases). The germline V gene has CDR1 LGHNA and CDR2 YSLEER. CDR3 length equals 15 residues. Trimming shortened V by 1 base and J by 7 bases, and 14 bases separated the two germline ends.

The rearrangement uses TRBV5-6 and TRBJ2-7, with 7 positions matching TRBD1. V lost 4 bases and J lost 2; bases outside the gene matches: 9. The CDR3 consists of 15 residues. Per germline, CDR1 SGHDT and CDR2 YYEEEE. CDR3 nucleotide sequence: TGTGCCAGCAGCCCGCCGACAGGGATGGCCTACGAGCAGTACTTC. Amino acid sequence: CASSPPTGMAYEQYF.

The CDR3 DNA sequence: TGTGCCAGCAGTTACGATTTGGCGAAGGCAGATACGCAGTATTTT. Translating gives CASSYDLAKADTQYF. The chain joins TRBV6-5 to TRBJ2-3; D gene unclear. Between the trimmed V and J ends, which lost 2 bases and 4 bases, there was a span of 13 bases. The germline CDR1 and CDR2 sequences are MNHEY and SVGAGI. The CDR3 runs 15 residues.

J is TRBJ2-7 and V is TRBV11-2; tentative D call: TRBD2 (5 bases). This CDR3 contains 15 residues. The germline CDR1 and CDR2 sequences are SGHAT and FQNNGV. V lost 0 bases and J lost 2, with 11 bases in between. CDR3 protein: CASSLDRGFPYEQYF. For the CDR3, the DNA is TGTGCCAGCAGCTTAGATCGGGGATTCCCCTACGAGCAGTACTTC.

The V and J genes are TRBV5-4 and TRBJ2-5; D might be TRBD2 (7 bases). V was clipped by 0 bases and J by 4 bases, with 19 bases between them. Germline CDR1 reads SGHNT; CDR2 reads YYREEE (reference sequence). The CDR3 is 17 amino acids. CDR3 DNA sequence: TGTGCCAGCAGCTTGGGAGGCGTCGGGGGGCTCGGAGAGACCCAGTACTTC. Translated: CASSLGGVGGLGETQYF.